Sequencing of this T cell receptor (beta chain) was carried out in a study of response to subunit inactivated influenza vaccine. The study's findings and limits: Authors suggested few new T cells are recruited by each seasonal influenza vaccination.

This clonotype was seen repeatedly, ten times or more. Antigen unknown. One entry per CDR3 protein, called by TCRdb with MiXCR from the RT-PCR reads. Among more than 700,000 distinct CDR3 sequences, around 21% were seen once, and the ten largest hold about a tenth. The V end was cut by 6 bases, the J end by 4 bases, with 19 bases between. The CDR3 extends over 15 amino acids. Germline loops: CDR1 MNHEY, CDR2 SVGEGT. The receptor comes from a man aged 50-59 years who received an inactivated influenza vaccine. The V gene is TRBV6-2 or TRBV6-3, the J gene TRBJ2-7; D is perhaps TRBD2 (6 bases). The specimen was PBMCs from blood, collected about 5 days after vaccination. The CDR3 nucleotides are TGTGCCAGCAGCAAATATACCGGGACTGCTTACGAGCAGTACTTC. This translates into CASSKYTGTAYEQYF.